In its sample, the clone carrying this TCR beta chain was seen once. This sample is part of a study of blood T cell repertoires in COVID-19. As for the study in general: PBMCs, B-cell-depleted T cells, or T cells provided the cDNA or gDNA that made up the material.

The germline V and J ends were trimmed by 3 bases and 0 bases, with 6 bases remaining between them. Germline CDR1 reads MGHRA; CDR2 reads YSYEKL. This CDR3 comprises 13 residues. Original processing methods: Amplification of reference gene primers was used by the study to estimate nucleated cell counts. The table came from immunoSEQ multiplex PCR; TCRdb's copy has only in-frame clones and leaves some out. V and J calls and clone size are given by that table; D and trimming were obtained from the DNA. The sample yields over 300,000 clones, about 90% seen once. The chain carries TRBV4-1 and TRBJ2-7; D unresolved. The source of this sequence is a man between 18 and 29 years old with active or convalescent COVID-19. The sample taken for sequencing was peripheral blood. Written as DNA, the CDR3 is TGCGCCAGCAGCCATAAGAGCTCCTACGAGCAGTACTTC. This codes for CASSHKSSYEQYF.